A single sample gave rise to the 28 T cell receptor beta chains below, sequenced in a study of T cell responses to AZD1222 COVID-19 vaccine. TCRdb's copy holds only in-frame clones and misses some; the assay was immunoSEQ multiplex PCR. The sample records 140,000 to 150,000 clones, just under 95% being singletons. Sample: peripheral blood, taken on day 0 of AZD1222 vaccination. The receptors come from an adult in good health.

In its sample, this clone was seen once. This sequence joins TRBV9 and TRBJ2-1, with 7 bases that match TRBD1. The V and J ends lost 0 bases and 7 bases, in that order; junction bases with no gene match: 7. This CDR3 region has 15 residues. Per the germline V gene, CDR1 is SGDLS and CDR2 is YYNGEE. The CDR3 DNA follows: TGTGCCAGCAGCGTAGAAGGGGGCACGCTTAATGAGCAGTTCTTC. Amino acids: CASSVEGGTLNEQFF.

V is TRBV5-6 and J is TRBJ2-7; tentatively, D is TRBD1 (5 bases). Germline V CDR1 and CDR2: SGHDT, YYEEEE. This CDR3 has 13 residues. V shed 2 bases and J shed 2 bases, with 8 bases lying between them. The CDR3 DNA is TGTGCCAGCAGCTTCACAGGTCCCTACGAGCAGTACTTC. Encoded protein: CASSFTGPYEQYF.

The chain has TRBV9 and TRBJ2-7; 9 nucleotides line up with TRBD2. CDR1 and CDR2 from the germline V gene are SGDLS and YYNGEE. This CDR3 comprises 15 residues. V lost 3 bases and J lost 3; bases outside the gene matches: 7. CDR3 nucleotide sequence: TGTGCCAGCAGCGGGGGAGGTAGCGGGAGCTACGAGCAGTACTTC. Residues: CASSGGGSGSYEQYF.

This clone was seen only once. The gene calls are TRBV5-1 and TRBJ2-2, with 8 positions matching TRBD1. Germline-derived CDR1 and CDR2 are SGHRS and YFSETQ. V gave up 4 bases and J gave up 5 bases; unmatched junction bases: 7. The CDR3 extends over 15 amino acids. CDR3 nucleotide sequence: TGCGCCAGCAGCCCGGGACAGGTTCGAACCGGGGAGCTGTTTTTT. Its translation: CASSPGQVRTGELFF.

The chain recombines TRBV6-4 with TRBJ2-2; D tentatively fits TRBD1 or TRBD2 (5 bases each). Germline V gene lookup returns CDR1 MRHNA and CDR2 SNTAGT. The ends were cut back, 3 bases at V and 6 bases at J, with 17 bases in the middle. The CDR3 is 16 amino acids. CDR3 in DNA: TGTGCCAGCAGTGAGGACGGGGCCCAAGCCCCCGGGGAGCTGTTTTTT. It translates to CASSEDGAQAPGELFF.

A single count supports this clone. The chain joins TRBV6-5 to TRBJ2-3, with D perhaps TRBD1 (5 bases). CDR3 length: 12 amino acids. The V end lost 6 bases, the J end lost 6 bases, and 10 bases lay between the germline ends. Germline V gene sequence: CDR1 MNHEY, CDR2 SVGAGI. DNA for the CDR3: TGTGCCAGCAGGGGGCCCGGGGATACGCAGTATTTT. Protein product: CASRGPGDTQYF.

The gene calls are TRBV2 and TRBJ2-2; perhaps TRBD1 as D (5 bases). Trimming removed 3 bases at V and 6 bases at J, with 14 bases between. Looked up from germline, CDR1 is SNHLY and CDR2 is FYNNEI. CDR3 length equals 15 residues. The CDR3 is CASSEARAAAGELFF. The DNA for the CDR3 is TGTGCCAGCAGTGAGGCCAGGGCGGCAGCCGGGGAGCTGTTTTTT. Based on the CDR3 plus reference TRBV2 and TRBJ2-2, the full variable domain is EPEVTQTPSHQVTQMGQEVILRCVPISNHLYFYWYRQILGQKVEFLVSFYNNEISEKSEIFDDQFSVERPDGSNFTLKIRSTKLEDSAMYFCASSEARAAAGELFFGEGSRLTVL.

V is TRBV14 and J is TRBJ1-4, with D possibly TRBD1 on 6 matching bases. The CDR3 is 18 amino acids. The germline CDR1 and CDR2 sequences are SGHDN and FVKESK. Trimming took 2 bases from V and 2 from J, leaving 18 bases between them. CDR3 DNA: TGTGCCAGCAGCCAAAGGAAGCAGGGGAAAGGCACTAATGAAAAACTGTTTTTT. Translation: CASSQRKQGKGTNEKLFF. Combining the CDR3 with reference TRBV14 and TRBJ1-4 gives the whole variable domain EAGVTQFPSHSVIEKGQTVTLRCDPISGHDNLYWYRRVMGKEIKFLLHFVKESKQDESGMPNNRFLAERTGGTYSTLKVQPAELEDSGVYFCASSQRKQGKGTNEKLFFGSGTQLSVL.

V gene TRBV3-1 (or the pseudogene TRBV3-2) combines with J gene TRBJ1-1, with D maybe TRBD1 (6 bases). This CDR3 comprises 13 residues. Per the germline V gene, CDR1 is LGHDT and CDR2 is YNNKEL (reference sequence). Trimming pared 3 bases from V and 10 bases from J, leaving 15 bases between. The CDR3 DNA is TGTGCCAGCAGCCAGTCAGTCAGGGGCCGAGCTTTCTTT. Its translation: CASSQSVRGRAFF.

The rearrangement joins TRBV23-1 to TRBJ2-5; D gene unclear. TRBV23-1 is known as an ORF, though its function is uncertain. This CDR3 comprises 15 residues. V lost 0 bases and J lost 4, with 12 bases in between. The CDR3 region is CASSQSRWPRETQYF. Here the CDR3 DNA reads TGCGCCAGCAGTCAATCCCGGTGGCCCCGAGAGACCCAGTACTTC.

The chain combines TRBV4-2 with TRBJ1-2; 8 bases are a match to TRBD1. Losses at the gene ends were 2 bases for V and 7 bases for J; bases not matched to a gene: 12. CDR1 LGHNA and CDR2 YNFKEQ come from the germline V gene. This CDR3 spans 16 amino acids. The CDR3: CASSQLTGVFDSGYTF. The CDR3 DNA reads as TGTGCCAGCAGCCAATTGACAGGGGTCTTTGACAGTGGCTACACCTTC.

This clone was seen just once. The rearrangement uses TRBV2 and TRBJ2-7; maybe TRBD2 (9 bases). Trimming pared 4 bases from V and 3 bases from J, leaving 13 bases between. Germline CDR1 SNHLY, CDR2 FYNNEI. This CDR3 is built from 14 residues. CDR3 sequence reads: CASSASGTGYEQYF. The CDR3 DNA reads TGTGCCAGCAGTGCTAGCGGGACAGGCTACGAGCAGTACTTC.

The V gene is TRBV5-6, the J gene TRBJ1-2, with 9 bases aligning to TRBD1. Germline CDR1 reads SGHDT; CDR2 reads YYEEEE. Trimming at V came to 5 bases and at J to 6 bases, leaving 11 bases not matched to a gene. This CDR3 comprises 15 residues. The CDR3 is CASRRIGQGKDGYTF. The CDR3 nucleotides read TGTGCCAGCAGAAGAATAGGACAGGGGAAGGATGGCTACACCTTC.

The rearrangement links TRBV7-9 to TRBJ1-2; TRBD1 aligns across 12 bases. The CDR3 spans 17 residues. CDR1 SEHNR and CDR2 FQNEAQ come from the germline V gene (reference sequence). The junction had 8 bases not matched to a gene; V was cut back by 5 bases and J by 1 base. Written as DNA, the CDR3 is TGTGCCAGCAGCCACCGGGACAGGGGGCGCGGTAACTATGGCTACACCTTC. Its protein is CASSHRDRGRGNYGYTF.

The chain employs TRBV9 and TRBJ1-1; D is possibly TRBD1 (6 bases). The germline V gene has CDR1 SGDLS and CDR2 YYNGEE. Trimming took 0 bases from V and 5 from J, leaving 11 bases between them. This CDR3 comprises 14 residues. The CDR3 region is CASSVGGGKTEAFF. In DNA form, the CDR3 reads TGTGCCAGCAGCGTAGGAGGGGGAAAGACTGAAGCTTTCTTT.

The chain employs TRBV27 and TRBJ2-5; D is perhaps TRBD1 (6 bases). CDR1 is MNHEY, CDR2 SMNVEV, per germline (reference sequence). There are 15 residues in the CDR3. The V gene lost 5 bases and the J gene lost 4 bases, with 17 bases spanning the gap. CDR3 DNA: TGTGCCAGCAGTCCCCTGAACAGGGTCCCAGAGACCCAGTACTTC. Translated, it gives CASSPLNRVPETQYF.

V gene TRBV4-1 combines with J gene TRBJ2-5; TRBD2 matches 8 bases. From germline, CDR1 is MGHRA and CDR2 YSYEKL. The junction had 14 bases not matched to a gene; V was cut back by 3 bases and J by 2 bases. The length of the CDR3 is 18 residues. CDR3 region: CASSHGGRLAGFQETQYF. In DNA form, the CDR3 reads TGCGCCAGCAGCCACGGTGGTCGGCTAGCGGGTTTTCAAGAGACCCAGTACTTC.

The CDR3 DNA reads as TGTGCCAGCAGACCGGGACAGGGGGATTACAATGAGCAGTTCTTC. It is translated as CASRPGQGDYNEQFF. V usage is TRBV28 and J usage is TRBJ2-1; 11 nucleotides align to TRBD1. Germline-derived CDR1 and CDR2 are MDHEN and SYDVKM. J lost 4 bases, V lost 6 bases, and 5 bases had no gene match. CDR3 length equals 15 residues.

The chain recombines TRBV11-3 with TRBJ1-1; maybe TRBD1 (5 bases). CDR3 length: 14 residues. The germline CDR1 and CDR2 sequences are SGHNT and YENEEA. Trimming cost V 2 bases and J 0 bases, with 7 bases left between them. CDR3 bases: TGTGCCAGCAGCTTATCAGGGTTGAACACTGAAGCTTTCTTT. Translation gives CASSLSGLNTEAFF. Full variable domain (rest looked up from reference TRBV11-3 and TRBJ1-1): EAGVVQSPRYKIIEKKQPVAFWCNPISGHNTLYWYLQNLGQGPELLIRYENEEAVDDSQLPKDRFSAERLKGVDSTLKIQPAELGDSAVYLCASSLSGLNTEAFFGQGTRLTVV.

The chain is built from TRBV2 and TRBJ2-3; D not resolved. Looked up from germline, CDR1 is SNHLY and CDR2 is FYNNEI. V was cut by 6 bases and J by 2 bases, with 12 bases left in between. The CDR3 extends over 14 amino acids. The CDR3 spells CASRRAFLTDTQYF. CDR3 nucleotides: TGTGCCAGCAGAAGAGCGTTTCTCACAGATACGCAGTATTTT.

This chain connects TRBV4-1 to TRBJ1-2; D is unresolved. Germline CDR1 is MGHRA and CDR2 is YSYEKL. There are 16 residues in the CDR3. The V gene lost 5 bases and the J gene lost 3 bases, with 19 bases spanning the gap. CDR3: CASSSGKGAKYYGYTF. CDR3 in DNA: TGCGCCAGCAGCTCAGGAAAGGGAGCTAAATACTATGGCTACACCTTC.

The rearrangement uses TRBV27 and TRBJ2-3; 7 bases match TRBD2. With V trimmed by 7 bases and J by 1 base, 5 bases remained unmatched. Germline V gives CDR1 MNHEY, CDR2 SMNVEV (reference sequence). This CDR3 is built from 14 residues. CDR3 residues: CASIRLAGTDTQYF. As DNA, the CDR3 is TGTGCCAGCATCCGACTAGCCGGCACAGATACGCAGTATTTT.

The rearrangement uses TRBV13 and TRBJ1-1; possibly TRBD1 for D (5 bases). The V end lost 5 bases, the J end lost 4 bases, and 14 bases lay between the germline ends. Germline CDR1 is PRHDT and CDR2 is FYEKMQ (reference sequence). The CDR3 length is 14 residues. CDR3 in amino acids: CASSPEGISTEAFF. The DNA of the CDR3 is TGTGCCAGCAGCCCTGAGGGGATAAGCACTGAAGCTTTCTTT. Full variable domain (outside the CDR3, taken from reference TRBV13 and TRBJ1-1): AAGVIQSPRHLIKEKRETATLKCYPIPRHDTVYWYQQGPGQDPQFLISFYEKMQSDKGSIPDRFSAQQFSDYHSELNMSSLELGDSALYFCASSPEGISTEAFFGQGTRLTVV.

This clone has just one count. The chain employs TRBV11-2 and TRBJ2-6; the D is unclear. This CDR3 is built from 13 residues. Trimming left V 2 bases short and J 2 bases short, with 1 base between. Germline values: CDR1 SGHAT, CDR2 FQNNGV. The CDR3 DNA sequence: TGTGCCAGCAGCTTAACTGGGGCCAACGTCCTGACTTTC. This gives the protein CASSLTGANVLTF.

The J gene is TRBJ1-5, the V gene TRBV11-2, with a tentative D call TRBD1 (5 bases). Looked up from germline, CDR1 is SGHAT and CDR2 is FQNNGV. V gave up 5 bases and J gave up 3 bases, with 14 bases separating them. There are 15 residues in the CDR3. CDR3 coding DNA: TGTGCCAGCAGCAGAGGGGCCGGGCTCAATCAGCCCCAGCATTTT. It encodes CASSRGAGLNQPQHF.

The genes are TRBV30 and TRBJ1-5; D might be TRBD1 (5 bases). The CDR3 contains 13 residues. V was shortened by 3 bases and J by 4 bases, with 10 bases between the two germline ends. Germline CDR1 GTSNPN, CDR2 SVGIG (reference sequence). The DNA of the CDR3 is TGTGCCTGGAGCGCAGGGTCAAATCAGCCCCAGCATTTT. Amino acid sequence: CAWSAGSNQPQHF.

CDR3 DNA sequence: TGTGCCAGCGGGGGGCCCGGGGCCGATCAGCCCCAGCATTTT. This translates into CASGGPGADQPQHF. The rearrangement joins TRBV19 to TRBJ1-5, with a tentative D call TRBD1 (6 bases). The CDR3 extends over 14 amino acids. Trimming removed 9 bases at V and 5 bases at J, with 17 bases between. CDR1 LNHDA and CDR2 SQIVND come from the germline V gene (reference sequence).

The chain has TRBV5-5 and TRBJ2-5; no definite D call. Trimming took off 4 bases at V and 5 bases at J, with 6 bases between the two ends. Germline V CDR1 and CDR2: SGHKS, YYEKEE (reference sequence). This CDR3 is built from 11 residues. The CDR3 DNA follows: TGTGCCAGCAGCAGGCGGGAGACCCAGTACTTC. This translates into CASSRRETQYF.